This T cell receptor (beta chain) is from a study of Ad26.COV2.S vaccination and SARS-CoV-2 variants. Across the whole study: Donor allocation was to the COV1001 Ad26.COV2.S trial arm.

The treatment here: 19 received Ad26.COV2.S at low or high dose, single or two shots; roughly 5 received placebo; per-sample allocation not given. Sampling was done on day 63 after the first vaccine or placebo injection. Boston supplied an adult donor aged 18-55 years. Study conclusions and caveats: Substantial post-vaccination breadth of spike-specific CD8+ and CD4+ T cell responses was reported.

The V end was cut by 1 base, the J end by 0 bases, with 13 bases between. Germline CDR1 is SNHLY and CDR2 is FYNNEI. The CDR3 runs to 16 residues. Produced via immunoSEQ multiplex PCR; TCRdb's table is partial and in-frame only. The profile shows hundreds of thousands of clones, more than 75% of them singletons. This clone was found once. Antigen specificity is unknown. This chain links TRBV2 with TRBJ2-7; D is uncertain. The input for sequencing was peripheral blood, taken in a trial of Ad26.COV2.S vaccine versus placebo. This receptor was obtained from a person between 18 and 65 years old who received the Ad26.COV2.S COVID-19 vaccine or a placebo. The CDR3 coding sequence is TGTGCCAGCAGTGAAGACGTGACGAGGAGCTCCTACGAGCAGTACTTC. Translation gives CASSEDVTRSSYEQYF. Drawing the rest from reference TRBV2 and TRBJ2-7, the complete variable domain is EPEVTQTPSHQVTQMGQEVILRCVPISNHLYFYWYRQILGQKVEFLVSFYNNEISEKSEIFDDQFSVERPDGSNFTLKIRSTKLEDSAMYFCASSEDVTRSSYEQYFGPGTRLTVT.